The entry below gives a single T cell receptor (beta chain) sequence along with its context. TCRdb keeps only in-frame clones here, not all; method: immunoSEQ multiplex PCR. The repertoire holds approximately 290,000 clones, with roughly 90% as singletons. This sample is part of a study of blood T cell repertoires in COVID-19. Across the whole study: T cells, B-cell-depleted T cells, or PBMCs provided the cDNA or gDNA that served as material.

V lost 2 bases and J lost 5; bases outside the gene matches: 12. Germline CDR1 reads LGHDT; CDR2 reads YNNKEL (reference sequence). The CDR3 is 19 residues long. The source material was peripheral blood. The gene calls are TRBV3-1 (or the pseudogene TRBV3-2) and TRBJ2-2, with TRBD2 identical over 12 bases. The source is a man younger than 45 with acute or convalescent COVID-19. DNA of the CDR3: TGTGCCAGCAGCCAACGCCTAGCGGGGGGGCGGGCTTCGACCGGGGAGCTGTTTTTT. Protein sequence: CASSQRLAGGRASTGELFF.